The 32 T cell receptor beta chains presented below share a single source sample, sequenced in a study of cytomegalovirus exposure and HLA in healthy donors. With 60 Vbeta and 13 Jbeta primers, the PCR was carried out. The repertoire was sequenced with immunoSEQ multiplex PCR; TCRdb's copy has only in-frame clones and lacks some. The data show approximately 130,000 clones, approximately 80% seen once. The specimen sequenced was PBMCs. These receptors were obtained from a man aged 18 to 35 in good health and CMV-seronegative.

The chain carries TRBV6-1 and TRBJ1-2; D is undetermined. CDR3 length: 16 residues. Germline V gene sequence: CDR1 MNHNS, CDR2 SASEGT. Between the trimmed V and J ends, which lost 2 bases and 2 bases, there was a span of 15 bases. CDR3 in amino acids: CASSERGPGRNYGYTF. As DNA, the CDR3 is TGTGCCAGCAGTGAACGGGGTCCAGGACGAAACTATGGCTACACCTTC.

This clone was recorded only once. The gene calls are TRBV19 and TRBJ1-2; 7 positions match TRBD1. The CDR3 length is 12 residues. Germline V gene sequence: CDR1 LNHDA, CDR2 SQIVND (reference sequence). Trimming cost V 7 bases and J 4 bases; bases outside gene matches: 3. CDR3 sequence (DNA): TGTGCCAGTATCCGGACAGGCTATGGCTACACCTTC. It yields the protein CASIRTGYGYTF.

The chain carries TRBV7-3 and TRBJ1-6; the D is unclear. There are 12 residues in the CDR3. Between the trimmed V and J ends, which lost 3 bases and 12 bases, there was a span of 9 bases. Germline CDR1 reads SGHTA; CDR2 reads FQGTGA. CDR3 in DNA: TGTGCCAGCAGCTTCCTAGAGGGACCCCTCCACTTT. Translated: CASSFLEGPLHF.

CDR3 in amino acids: CASSVAPGLAAFQETQYF. As DNA, the CDR3 is TGTGCCAGCAGCGTAGCCCCCGGGCTAGCGGCCTTCCAAGAGACCCAGTACTTC. The J gene is TRBJ2-5, the V gene TRBV9; 7 nucleotides match TRBD2. The V segment lost 0 bases and the J segment 1 base; nucleotides outside the gene matches: 12. The CDR3 is 18 amino acids. CDR1 and CDR2 from the germline V gene are SGDLS and YYNGEE. The whole variable domain, filled in from reference TRBV9 and TRBJ2-5, reads DSGVTQTPKHLITATGQRVTLRCSPRSGDLSVYWYQQSLDQGLQFLIQYYNGEERAKGNILERFSAQQFPDLHSELNLSSLELGDSALYFCASSVAPGLAAFQETQYFGPGTRLLVL.

This rearrangement joins TRBV7-9 to TRBJ2-7; tentative D call: TRBD2 (5 bases). CDR3 length: 14 residues. Deletions cut 6 bases from V and 6 bases from J, with 18 bases between. Germline-derived CDR1 and CDR2 are SEHNR and FQNEAQ (reference sequence). CDR3 region: CASSLDWVFSEQYF. The CDR3 bases are TGTGCCAGCAGTTTGGACTGGGTATTTTCCGAGCAGTACTTC.

The genes are TRBV28 and TRBJ2-1, with D possibly matching TRBD2 (7 bases). Germline loops: CDR1 MDHEN, CDR2 SYDVKM. V was trimmed by 6 bases and J by 8 bases, leaving 17 bases between them. The CDR3 length is 14 residues. In nucleotides, the CDR3 is TGTGCCAGCAGATCCGGGGGGCCGGGTTATGAGCAGTTCTTC. It translates to CASRSGGPGYEQFF.

The chain carries TRBV7-8 and TRBJ2-5; the D gene is possibly TRBD1 (6 bases). Trimming removed 6 bases at V and 0 bases at J, with 14 bases between. The CDR3 runs to 15 residues. CDR1 and CDR2 from the germline V gene are SGHVS and FQNEAQ. The CDR3 sequence: CASRLNRDNQETQYF. The CDR3 DNA sequence: TGTGCCAGCAGACTAAACCGGGACAACCAAGAGACCCAGTACTTC.

This sequence joins TRBV7-9 and TRBJ1-1; D is perhaps TRBD1 (6 bases). The CDR3 has 16 amino acids. V was cut by 1 base and J by 7 bases, with 19 bases left in between. Germline V lookup: CDR1 SEHNR, CDR2 FQNEAQ (reference sequence). The CDR3 reads CASSLVRTAGGDEAFF. CDR3 in DNA: TGTGCCAGCAGCTTAGTAAGGACAGCGGGGGGTGATGAAGCTTTCTTT. Together with reference TRBV7-9 and TRBJ1-1, the CDR3 gives the full variable domain: DTGVSQNPRHKITKRGQNVTFRCDPISEHNRLYWYRQTLGQGPEFLTYFQNEAQLEKSRLLSDRFSAERPKGSFSTLEIQRTEQGDSAMYLCASSLVRTAGGDEAFFGQGTRLTVV.

The chain recombines TRBV9 with TRBJ1-4; no reliable D call. Germline V CDR1 and CDR2: SGDLS, YYNGEE. With 0 bases removed from V and 5 bases from J, the gap between germline ends came to 17 bases. The CDR3 runs 17 residues. CDR3: CASSVGIRNSPNEKLFF. The CDR3 coding sequence is TGTGCCAGCAGCGTAGGAATAAGGAACAGCCCCAATGAAAAACTGTTTTTT.

This chain links TRBV13 with TRBJ2-6; 7 bases align to TRBD1. The CDR3 sequence is 16 residues long. V gave up 11 bases and J gave up 0 bases; unmatched junction bases: 10. Germline assignment: CDR1 PRHDT and CDR2 FYEKMQ (reference sequence). CDR3 nucleotides: TGTGCCGTCCGAGACAGGGCGTCCTCTGGGGCCAACGTCCTGACTTTC. This sequence encodes CAVRDRASSGANVLTF.

The genes are TRBV4-2 and TRBJ1-4, with D tentatively TRBD1 (5 bases). Trimming removed 0 bases at V and 0 bases at J, with 17 bases between. There are 19 residues in the CDR3. In germline, CDR1 is LGHNA, CDR2 YNFKEQ. The CDR3 nucleotides read TGTGCCAGCAGCCAAGATTCTTCGCAGGGTGGGGCAACTAATGAAAAACTGTTTTTT. Protein: CASSQDSSQGGATNEKLFF.

The chain is built from TRBV19 and TRBJ2-7; unclear D gene. The germline V gene encodes CDR1 LNHDA and CDR2 SQIVND (reference sequence). This CDR3 has 13 residues. Trimming removed 4 bases at V and 2 bases at J, with 9 bases between. The CDR3 DNA reads TGTGCCAGTAGTAATGGCAGAACCTACGAGCAGTACTTC. Translating it yields CASSNGRTYEQYF.

The chain carries TRBV5-1 and TRBJ2-2; possible D gene TRBD2, 7 bases. CDR3 length equals 17 residues. Between the trimmed V and J ends, which lost 0 bases and 4 bases, there was a span of 16 bases. The germline V gene encodes CDR1 SGHRS and CDR2 YFSETQ. The CDR3 DNA reads as TGCGCCAGCAGCTTGGCTCCTAGGGGGGGAAGCACCGGGGAGCTGTTTTTT. Its protein product is CASSLAPRGGSTGELFF.

The chain uses TRBV19 and TRBJ1-5; possibly TRBD1 for D (5 bases). CDR3 length equals 14 residues. Germline lookup yields CDR1 LNHDA and CDR2 SQIVND (reference sequence). Trimming shortened V by 5 bases and J by 7 bases, and 15 bases separated the two germline ends. CDR3 bases: TGTGCCAGTAGTGGAACAGGACTATGGCAGCCCCAGCATTTT. It yields the protein CASSGTGLWQPQHF.

This chain connects TRBV7-3 to TRBJ1-1, with TRBD1 as a possible D gene (5 bases). V lost 5 bases, J lost 8 bases, and 9 bases lay in between. Germline CDR1 SGHTA, CDR2 FQGTGA. The CDR3 is 11 residues long. CDR3 loop: CASSDGGEAFF. The CDR3, as DNA: TGTGCCAGCAGCGACGGGGGGGAAGCTTTCTTT.

The CDR3 here is CASSHLGQGAEQFF. Written as DNA, the CDR3 is TGCGCCAGCAGCCACCTGGGACAAGGGGCTGAGCAGTTCTTC. The chain employs TRBV4-3 and TRBJ2-1; TRBD1 is a possible D gene (6 bases). The V gene lost 3 bases and the J gene lost 9 bases, with 15 bases spanning the gap. Germline CDR1 and CDR2: LGHNA and YSLEER. The CDR3 is 14 residues long.

This sequence joins TRBV27 and TRBJ2-2; D ambiguous. The CDR3 length is 14 residues. Germline CDR1 reads MNHEY; CDR2 reads SMNVEV (reference sequence). V lost 6 bases, J lost 5 bases, and 13 bases lay in between. The DNA for the CDR3 is TGTGCCAGCAGGTGGCAGTCACAAACCGGGGAGCTGTTTTTT. It is translated as CASRWQSQTGELFF.

The V gene is TRBV11-2, the J gene TRBJ1-1; 7 bases align to TRBD1. Trimming removed 5 bases from V and 4 bases from J; junction bases left unmatched: 10. Germline-derived CDR1 and CDR2 are SGHAT and FQNNGV. The CDR3 contains 15 residues. The chain's CDR3 is CASSQGVDRVTEAFF. The CDR3 DNA is TGTGCCAGCAGCCAGGGGGTTGACAGGGTCACTGAAGCTTTCTTT.

This rearrangement joins TRBV29-1 to TRBJ1-6; 7 positions agree with TRBD1. The J segment lost 9 bases and the V segment lost 6 bases, leaving 8 bases of the junction unmatched. Germline CDR1 SQVTM, CDR2 ANQGSEA. This CDR3 spans 13 amino acids. The CDR3 sequence is CSVGQAWGSPLHF. DNA of the CDR3: TGCAGCGTCGGACAGGCTTGGGGTTCACCCCTCCACTTT.

The V and J genes are TRBV5-1 and TRBJ2-1, with D perhaps matching TRBD1 (5 bases). CDR3 length: 15 residues. Looked up from germline, CDR1 is SGHRS and CDR2 is YFSETQ. Trimming left V 7 bases short and J 8 bases short, with 22 bases between. The CDR3 here is CASHRDTRAGDEQFF. The CDR3 DNA reads TGCGCCAGCCACCGTGACACCAGGGCCGGCGATGAGCAGTTCTTC.

The chain links TRBV5-1 to TRBJ1-2; 8 nucleotides agree with TRBD1. V lost 1 base, J lost 7 bases, and 12 bases stayed unmatched. Germline CDR1 SGHRS, CDR2 YFSETQ. CDR3 length equals 16 residues. The CDR3 is CASSLSILGQGSGYTF. The CDR3, as DNA: TGCGCCAGCAGCTTGAGCATCCTAGGACAGGGATCTGGCTACACCTTC.

V usage is TRBV7-6 and J usage is TRBJ2-7, with TRBD2 matching 12 bases. V dropped 4 bases and J dropped 5; count of bases not matched to a gene: 3. The CDR3 contains 14 residues. Germline loops: CDR1 SGHVS, CDR2 FNYEAQ. This CDR3 is CASSSSGGAHEQYF. For the CDR3, the DNA is TGTGCCAGCAGCTCTAGCGGGGGGGCCCACGAGCAGTACTTC.

This chain joins TRBV30 and TRBJ1-2; D is ambiguous. Trimming left V 4 bases short and J 6 bases short, with 12 bases between. The CDR3 is made up of 12 amino acids. The germline gives CDR1 GTSNPN, CDR2 SVGIG (reference sequence). The CDR3 here is CAWTTSGNGYTF. CDR3 DNA: TGTGCCTGGACCACGTCGGGGAATGGCTACACCTTC.

The genes are TRBV27 and TRBJ1-1, with a tentative D call TRBD1 (6 bases). Germline assignment: CDR1 MNHEY and CDR2 SMNVEV (reference sequence). This CDR3 region has 15 residues. Trimming shortened V by 5 bases and J by 1 base, and 14 bases separated the two germline ends. The CDR3 loop reads CASSMTGAGNTEAFF. CDR3 nucleotide sequence: TGTGCCAGCAGTATGACAGGAGCAGGGAACACTGAAGCTTTCTTT.

The V and J genes are TRBV6-5 and TRBJ2-7; TRBD1 aligns across 10 bases. The CDR3 sequence is 14 residues long. Germline trimming cut 6 bases from V and 4 bases from J; bases unmatched to any gene: 6. From germline, CDR1 is MNHEY and CDR2 SVGAGI. As DNA, the CDR3 is TGTGCCAGCAGACGGACAGGGGGGATTTACGAGCAGTACTTC. Its protein is CASRRTGGIYEQYF.

The chain uses TRBV5-1 and TRBJ2-5, with D perhaps matching TRBD2 (6 bases). CDR1 SGHRS and CDR2 YFSETQ come from the germline V gene. This CDR3 has 16 amino acids. CDR3 DNA sequence: TGCGCAAGCCAGGCTAACAGGCCCGGGGGCCAAGAGACCCAGTACTTC. This sequence encodes CASQANRPGGQETQYF.

This chain joins TRBV6-5 and TRBJ1-6, with 11 bases lining up with TRBD1. This CDR3 has 15 residues. Germline V gives CDR1 MNHEY, CDR2 SVGAGI. V was clipped by 5 bases and J by 10 bases; unmatched bases: 7. CDR3 residues: CASSLGTGGGSPLHF. The CDR3 DNA reads as TGTGCCAGCAGTCTTGGGACAGGGGGAGGCTCACCCCTCCACTTT.

V usage is TRBV30 and J usage is TRBJ1-6; D unclear. The V end lost 5 bases, the J end lost 7 bases, and 12 bases lay between the germline ends. This CDR3 comprises 13 residues. Looked up from germline, CDR1 is GTSNPN and CDR2 is SVGIG (reference sequence). Here the CDR3 DNA reads TGTGCCTGGGGGTTGACCGGGAATTCACCCCTCCACTTT. This translates into CAWGLTGNSPLHF.

The V gene is TRBV4-1, the J gene TRBJ1-5; TRBD1 agrees at 8 bases. The CDR3 contains 16 residues. Germline V lookup: CDR1 MGHRA, CDR2 YSYEKL. V lost 0 bases and J lost 1; bases outside the gene matches: 2. The CDR3, as DNA: TGCGCCAGCAGCCAAGAAAGGACAGGGAGCAATCAGCCCCAGCATTTT. Its translation is CASSQERTGSNQPQHF.

The gene calls are TRBV7-2 and TRBJ1-4; D perhaps matches TRBD1 (5 bases). The CDR3 length is 14 residues. Germline V gene data show CDR1 as SGHTA and CDR2 as FQGNSA. Trimming took 7 bases from V and 5 from J, leaving 14 bases between them. CDR3: CASKTGTYNEKLFF. The CDR3 DNA reads as TGTGCCAGCAAGACCGGGACTTACAATGAAAAACTGTTTTTT. Filled out from reference TRBV7-2 and TRBJ1-4, the complete variable domain reads GAGVSQSPSNKVTEKGKDVELRCDPISGHTALYWYRQSLGQGLEFLIYFQGNSAPDKSGLPSDRFSAERTGGSVSTLTIQRTQQEDSAVYLCASKTGTYNEKLFFGSGTQLSVL.

The chain combines TRBV7-9 with TRBJ1-6; D remains unclear. The CDR3 extends over 15 amino acids. V dropped 3 bases and J dropped 15 bases, with 21 bases sitting between them. CDR1 SEHNR and CDR2 FQNEAQ come from the germline V gene (reference sequence). The CDR3: CASSFSTGSGAYLHF. As DNA, the CDR3 is TGTGCCAGCAGCTTTAGTACGGGGTCAGGCGCTTACCTCCACTTT.

The chain combines TRBV19 with TRBJ1-5; 10 bases agree with TRBD1. The CDR3 length is 15 residues. With V trimmed by 7 bases and J by 4 bases, 7 bases remained unmatched. Looked up from germline, CDR1 is LNHDA and CDR2 is SQIVND (reference sequence). The CDR3 loop reads CASTVDRGPNQPQHF. DNA of the CDR3: TGTGCCAGTACCGTAGACAGGGGGCCTAATCAGCCCCAGCATTTT.